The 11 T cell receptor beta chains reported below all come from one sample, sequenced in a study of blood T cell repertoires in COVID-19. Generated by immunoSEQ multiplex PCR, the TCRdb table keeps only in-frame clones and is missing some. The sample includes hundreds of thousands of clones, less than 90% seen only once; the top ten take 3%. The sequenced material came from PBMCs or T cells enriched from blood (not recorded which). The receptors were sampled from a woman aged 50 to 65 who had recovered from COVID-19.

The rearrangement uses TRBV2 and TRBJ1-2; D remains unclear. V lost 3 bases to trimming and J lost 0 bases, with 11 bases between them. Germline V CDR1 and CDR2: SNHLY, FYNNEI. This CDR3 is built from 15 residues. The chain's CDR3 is CASSDLRAANYGYTF. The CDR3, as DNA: TGTGCCAGCAGTGATTTGAGGGCAGCTAACTATGGCTACACCTTC.

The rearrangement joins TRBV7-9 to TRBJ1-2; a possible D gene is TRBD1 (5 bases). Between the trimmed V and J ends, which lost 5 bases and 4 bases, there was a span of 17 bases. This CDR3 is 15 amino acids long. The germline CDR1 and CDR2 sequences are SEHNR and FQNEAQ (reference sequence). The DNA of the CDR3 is TGTGCCAGCAGCCTGACTGTTGGGGGGACCTATGGCTACACCTTC. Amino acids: CASSLTVGGTYGYTF.

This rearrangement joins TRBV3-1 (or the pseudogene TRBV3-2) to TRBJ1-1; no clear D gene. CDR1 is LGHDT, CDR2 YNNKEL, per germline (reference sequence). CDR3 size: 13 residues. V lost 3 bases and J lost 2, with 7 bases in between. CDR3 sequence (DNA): TGTGCCAGCAGCCAGAACAGTAACACTGAAGCTTTCTTT. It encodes CASSQNSNTEAFF.

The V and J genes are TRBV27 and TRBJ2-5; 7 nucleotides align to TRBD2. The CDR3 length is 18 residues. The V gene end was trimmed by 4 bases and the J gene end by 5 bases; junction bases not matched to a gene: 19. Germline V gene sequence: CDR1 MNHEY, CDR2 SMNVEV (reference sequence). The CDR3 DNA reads TGTGCCAGCAGTTCAGGAGGGGAACTAGCGATCTTTGTGGAGACCCAGTACTTC. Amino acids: CASSSGGELAIFVETQYF.

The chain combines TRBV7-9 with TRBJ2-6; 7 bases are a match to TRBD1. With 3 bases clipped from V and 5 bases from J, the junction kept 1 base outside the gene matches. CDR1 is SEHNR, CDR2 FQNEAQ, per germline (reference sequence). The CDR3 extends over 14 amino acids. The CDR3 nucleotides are TGTGCCAGCAGCTTGACAGGGAGGGCCAACGTCCTGACTTTC. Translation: CASSLTGRANVLTF.

CDR3 protein: CASRSTGADTQYF. The CDR3 nucleotides are TGTGCCAGCAGGTCGACAGGCGCAGATACGCAGTATTTT. This chain joins TRBV7-9 and TRBJ2-3; D is perhaps TRBD1 (6 bases). This CDR3 comprises 13 residues. V lost 6 bases, J lost 4 bases, and 11 bases lay in between. In germline, CDR1 is SEHNR, CDR2 FQNEAQ (reference sequence).

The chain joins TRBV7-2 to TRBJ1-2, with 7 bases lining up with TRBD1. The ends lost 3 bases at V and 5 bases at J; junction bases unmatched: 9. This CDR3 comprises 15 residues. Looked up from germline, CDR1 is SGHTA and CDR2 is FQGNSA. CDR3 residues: CASSLDRGQLYGYTF. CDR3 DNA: TGTGCCAGCAGCTTGGATAGGGGACAGCTATATGGCTACACCTTC.

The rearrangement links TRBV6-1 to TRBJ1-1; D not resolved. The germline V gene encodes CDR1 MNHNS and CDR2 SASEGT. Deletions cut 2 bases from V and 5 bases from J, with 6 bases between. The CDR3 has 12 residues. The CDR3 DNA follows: TGTGCCAGCAGTGAAATCCAGACTGAAGCTTTCTTT. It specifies CASSEIQTEAFF.

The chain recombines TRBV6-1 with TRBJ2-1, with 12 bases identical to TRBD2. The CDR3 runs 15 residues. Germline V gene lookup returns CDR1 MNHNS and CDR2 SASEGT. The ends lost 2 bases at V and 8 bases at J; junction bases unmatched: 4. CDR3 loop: CASSESLAGGDEQFF. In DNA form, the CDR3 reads TGTGCCAGCAGTGAATCCCTAGCGGGGGGGGATGAGCAGTTCTTC.

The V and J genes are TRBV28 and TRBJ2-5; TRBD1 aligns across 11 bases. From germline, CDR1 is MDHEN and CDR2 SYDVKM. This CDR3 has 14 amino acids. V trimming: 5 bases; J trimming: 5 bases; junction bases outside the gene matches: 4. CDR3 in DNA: TGTGCCAGCAGTGGACAGGGGGCGCGTGAGACCCAGTACTTC. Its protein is CASSGQGARETQYF.

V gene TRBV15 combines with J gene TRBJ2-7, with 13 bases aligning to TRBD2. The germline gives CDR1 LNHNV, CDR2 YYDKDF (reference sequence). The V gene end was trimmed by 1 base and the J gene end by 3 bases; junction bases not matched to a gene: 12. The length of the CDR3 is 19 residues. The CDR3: CATSRAQRTSGRLIYEQYF. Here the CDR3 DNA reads TGTGCCACCAGCAGAGCTCAAAGGACTAGCGGGAGACTTATCTACGAGCAGTACTTC.